A single sample gave rise to the 23 T cell receptor beta chains below, sequenced in a study of T cells after yellow fever vaccination. TCRdb reanalysed the 5' RACE reads using MiXCR and keeps one entry per CDR3 protein. The sample holds some 300,000 distinct CDR3 sequences, about 10% seen once. The sample was CD4+ T cells sorted from PBMCs, taken 5 days after the yellow fever booster vaccination. All receptors come from a man between 18 and 29 years old who received the YFV17D yellow fever vaccine.

This clonotype was counted at least ten times. The chain is built from TRBV29-1 and TRBJ2-2, with a tentative D call TRBD1 (6 bases). CDR1 is SQVTM, CDR2 ANQGSEA, per germline. The CDR3 runs to 14 residues. Trimming took off 3 bases at V and 2 bases at J, with 10 bases between the two ends. CDR3: CSVDQGLNTGELFF. CDR3 bases: TGCAGCGTTGACCAGGGGCTTAACACCGGGGAGCTGTTTTTT.

At least ten counts were recorded for this clonotype. V is TRBV6-2 or TRBV6-3 and J is TRBJ2-7; 7 bases map to TRBD1. The CDR3 spans 14 residues. From germline, CDR1 is MNHEY and CDR2 SVGEGT. V dropped 5 bases and J dropped 4; count of bases not matched to a gene: 8. CDR3 in amino acids: CASSDGTALYEQYF. DNA of the CDR3: TGTGCCAGCAGTGACGGGACAGCCCTTTACGAGCAGTACTTC.

This clonotype was seen a handful of times. This chain's CDR3 is CSVDEGGGSIQYF. CDR3 bases: TGCAGCGTTGACGAAGGAGGGGGGAGCATTCAGTACTTC. This chain joins TRBV29-1 and TRBJ2-4, with D perhaps assigned TRBD1 or TRBD2 (6 bases each). The CDR3 has 13 amino acids. V lost 3 bases to trimming and J lost 9 bases, with 15 bases between them. Germline CDR1 and CDR2: SQVTM and ANQGSEA.

This clonotype was seen only a few times. This CDR3 is CASSSESLYEQYF. The CDR3 nucleotides are TGCGCCAGCAGCTCGGAATCCCTCTACGAGCAGTACTTC. The rearrangement links TRBV5-1 to TRBJ2-7; D call uncertain. Germline V gene sequence: CDR1 SGHRS, CDR2 YFSETQ. Trimming stripped 3 bases from V and 3 bases from J, with 10 bases between. The CDR3 is made up of 13 amino acids.

This clonotype was seen a handful of times. This sequence joins TRBV7-2 and TRBJ2-7; possibly TRBD1 for D (6 bases). This CDR3 has 13 amino acids. CDR1 is SGHTA, CDR2 FQGNSA, per germline. Trimming took 4 bases from V and 6 from J, leaving 13 bases between them. The CDR3: CASSSRPTGEQYF. The CDR3 DNA sequence: TGTGCCAGCAGCTCAAGGCCGACAGGCGAGCAGTACTTC.

A few counts support this clonotype. The chain carries TRBV11-2 and TRBJ2-7, with 7 bases fitting TRBD1. Germline values: CDR1 SGHAT, CDR2 FQNNGV. Trimming at V came to 4 bases and at J to 5 bases, leaving 11 bases not matched to a gene. This CDR3 is 15 amino acids long. The CDR3, as DNA: TGTGCCAGCAGCTCCCCCCGACAGGGATCAGACGAGCAGTACTTC. The encoded protein is CASSSPRQGSDEQYF.

The sample holds many counts of this clonotype. This chain joins TRBV6-1 and TRBJ1-2; 8 bases map to TRBD1. Germline values: CDR1 MNHNS, CDR2 SASEGT. Unmatched junction bases numbered 5, after V lost 3 bases and J lost 8 bases. The CDR3 loop spans 13 amino acids. The CDR3: CASSDSRGQGYTF. CDR3 nucleotide sequence: TGTGCCAGCAGTGATTCCAGGGGGCAAGGCTACACCTTC.

This rearrangement joins TRBV24-1 to TRBJ2-3, with D maybe TRBD1 (6 bases). The V end lost 12 bases, the J end lost 5 bases, and 17 bases lay between the germline ends. The CDR3 totals 13 residues. Germline CDR1 and CDR2: KGHDR and SFDVKD. The chain's CDR3 is CAVRGARRDTQYF. The CDR3 region has the DNA TGTGCCGTCAGGGGCGCTCGTCGAGATACGCAGTATTTT.

This chain links TRBV29-1 with TRBJ2-7, with 10 bases lining up with TRBD1. Germline trimming cut 6 bases from V and 5 bases from J; bases unmatched to any gene: 7. The CDR3 runs to 13 residues. Per germline, CDR1 SQVTM and CDR2 ANQGSEA. The CDR3 coding sequence is TGCAGCGTCAAGGGGACAGGGGTGGACGAGCAGTACTTC. It codes for CSVKGTGVDEQYF.

This chain uses TRBV5-8 with TRBJ2-7, with D uncertain. Trimming stripped 2 bases from V and 0 bases from J, with 9 bases between. The CDR3 is 14 amino acids. Germline CDR1 reads SGHTS; CDR2 reads YDEGEE. The CDR3 DNA is TGTGCCAGCAGCTTTCGGACGGTCTCCTACGAGCAGTACGTC. Residues: CASSFRTVSYEQYV.

The chain employs TRBV20-1 and TRBJ2-7; TRBD1 agrees at 10 bases. Germline-derived CDR1 and CDR2 are DFQATT and SNEGSKA (reference sequence). V trimming: 5 bases; J trimming: 4 bases; junction bases outside the gene matches: 8. The CDR3 runs to 14 residues. CDR3 DNA: TGCAGTGCTCGGGACAGGGGCAGCGGTTACGAGCAGTACGTC. The encoded protein is CSARDRGSGYEQYV.

The V gene is TRBV5-1, the J gene TRBJ1-5; a possible D gene is TRBD1 (6 bases). The V end was cut by 2 bases, the J end by 3 bases, with 9 bases between. Germline CDR1 SGHRS, CDR2 YFSETQ. This CDR3 spans 14 amino acids. CDR3: CASSLDRTNQPQHF. In DNA form, the CDR3 reads TGCGCCAGCAGCTTAGACAGGACCAATCAGCCCCAGCATTTT.

CDR3 coding DNA: TGTGCCAGCAGGGAAGGACTTCTCAGCTCCTACGAGCAGTACGTC. Encoded protein: CASREGLLSSYEQYV. The chain joins TRBV5-6 to TRBJ2-7; possible D gene TRBD2, 5 bases. V gave up 5 bases and J gave up 0 bases, with 15 bases separating them. The CDR3 is 15 amino acids. The germline gives CDR1 SGHDT, CDR2 YYEEEE.

The chain recombines TRBV18 with TRBJ1-3, with a weak D call TRBD1 (5 bases). Germline-derived CDR1 and CDR2 are KGHSH and LQKENI. Trimming left V 4 bases short and J 0 bases short, with 13 bases between. CDR3 length: 16 residues. The CDR3 protein is CASSHGTGNSGNTIYF. CDR3 nucleotides: TGTGCCAGCTCACACGGGACCGGCAACTCTGGAAACACCATATATTTT.

At least ten counts were recorded for this clonotype. The chain employs TRBV6-6 and TRBJ2-7, with D hard to call. Germline V gene data show CDR1 as MNHNY and CDR2 as SVGAGI (reference sequence). The V end was cut by 2 bases, the J end by 2 bases, with 10 bases between. The CDR3 consists of 14 residues. CDR3 in DNA: TGTGCCAGCAGTTACGGGCCCCCTACCTACGAGCAGTACTTC. This sequence encodes CASSYGPPTYEQYF.

This clonotype was seen more than once but under ten times. The V call is TRBV18, the J call TRBJ2-7; a weak D match, TRBD2 (5 bases). The CDR3 totals 14 residues. V was clipped by 1 base and J by 6 bases, with 13 bases between them. CDR1 and CDR2 (germline): KGHSH, LQKENI. CDR3 region: CASSPQGRGFEQYV. CDR3 sequence (DNA): TGTGCCAGCTCACCACAAGGACGAGGGTTCGAGCAGTACGTC.

This clonotype was seen a few times. The J gene is TRBJ2-2, the V gene TRBV6-5, with a tentative D call TRBD1 (6 bases). The CDR3 has 14 amino acids. The V gene lost 6 bases and the J gene lost 1 base, with 9 bases spanning the gap. Germline assignment: CDR1 MNHEY and CDR2 SVGAGI. The CDR3 protein is CASRPGQNTGELFF. As DNA, the CDR3 is TGTGCCAGCAGACCGGGACAGAACACCGGGGAGCTGTTTTTT.

The sample holds a few counts of this clonotype. The rearrangement joins TRBV6-5 to TRBJ1-1; D is undetermined. The V and J ends lost 0 bases and 9 bases respectively, with 14 bases between them. Germline CDR1 and CDR2: MNHEY and SVGAGI. The CDR3 runs to 14 residues. This chain's CDR3 is CASSYSNAQAKAFF. The CDR3 nucleotides are TGTGCCAGCAGTTACTCGAACGCTCAAGCTAAAGCTTTCTTT.

This clonotype appeared many times. The chain combines TRBV7-2 with TRBJ2-3; 8 nucleotides agree with TRBD2. V lost 5 bases to trimming and J lost 6 bases; unmatched junction nucleotides: 7. Per the germline V gene, CDR1 is SGHTA and CDR2 is FQGNSA. This CDR3 has 14 residues. The CDR3 loop reads CASSRGGYSDTQYF. Here the CDR3 DNA reads TGTGCCAGCAGCCGGGGGGGCTATTCTGATACGCAGTATTTT.

The rearrangement uses TRBV20-1 and TRBJ1-2, with TRBD1 matching over 7 bases. CDR1 is DFQATT and CDR2 is SNEGSKA in the germline V gene (reference sequence). V lost 3 bases to trimming and J lost 5 bases; unmatched junction nucleotides: 6. CDR3 length: 13 amino acids. In nucleotides, the CDR3 is TGCAGTGCTAGTTCCGGGACAGAGTATGGCTACACCTTC. Amino acid sequence: CSASSGTEYGYTF.

This clonotype came up a few times. The CDR3 DNA sequence: TGCGCCAGCAGCCTGGAGGGACAAGTAGGAAACGAGCAGTACTTC. Translating it yields CASSLEGQVGNEQYF. The V gene is TRBV5-1, the J gene TRBJ2-7; D is perhaps TRBD1 or TRBD2 (6 bases each). The CDR3 extends over 15 amino acids. In germline, CDR1 is SGHRS, CDR2 YFSETQ. V lost 4 bases and J 5 bases, leaving 19 bases between the germline ends.

In nucleotides, the CDR3 is TGCAGTGCCGGAATTGGTACAGATACGCAGTATTTT. Translating gives CSAGIGTDTQYF. The chain uses TRBV20-1 and TRBJ2-3; D not resolved. CDR3 length: 12 amino acids. The V gene lost 6 bases and the J gene lost 3 bases, with 10 bases spanning the gap. From germline, CDR1 is DFQATT and CDR2 SNEGSKA (reference sequence).

The sample holds a few counts of this clonotype. The genes are TRBV4-3 and TRBJ2-6; a weak D match, TRBD1 (6 bases). V gave up 0 bases and J gave up 13 bases, with 16 bases separating them. Germline loops: CDR1 LGHNA, CDR2 YSLEER. The CDR3 runs to 15 residues. The CDR3 region has the DNA TGCGCCAGCAGCCAAGAGGTGGGGACACGCATGGTCCTGACTTTC. Protein product: CASSQEVGTRMVLTF.